These T cell receptor beta chains were read from a single sample in a study of blood T cells in healthy people across ages. TCRdb reprocessed the 5' RACE reads via MiXCR and lists one record per CDR3 protein. The table lists 760,000 or so distinct CDR3 sequences, around 25% of them singletons. These same records also appear under a second study, on T cells of mothers and their children.

The sequenced material came from blood. These receptors all come from a boy aged 5-17 years in good health. CDR3s include the opening cysteine and the closing phenylalanine or tryptophan. The D gene is left open where the match is weak. Only part of the rows carry a size: once, few, many, or a class if the clone is expanded.

CASRPDEGNEQFF	TGTGCCAGCAGGCCTGACGAGGGGAATGAGCAGTTCTTC	few	TRBJ2-1	-	TRBV12-3/TRBV12-4
CASSRADSSYEQYF	TGTGCCAGCAGCCGAGCCGACAGTTCCTACGAGCAGTACTTC	-	TRBJ2-7	-	TRBV7-9
CSVARGGEQETQYF	TGCAGCGTTGCCCGAGGGGGAGAGCAAGAGACCCAGTACTTC	-	TRBJ2-5	-	TRBV29-1
CSVQKEGSFYGHTF	TGCAGCGTTCAGAAGGAGGGGTCCTTCTATGGCCACACCTTC	-	TRBJ1-2	-	TRBV29-1
CASSLADNYGYTF	TGTGCCAGCAGCTTGGCGGATAACTATGGCTACACCTTC	-	TRBJ1-2	-	TRBV7-9
CASSQGGRDNEQFF	TGCGCCAGCAGCCAAGGAGGCAGAGACAATGAGCAGTTCTTC	-	TRBJ2-1	-	TRBV4-3
CASSTSGAGANVLTF	TGTGCCAGCAGTACCTCAGGGGCTGGGGCCAACGTCCTGACTTTC	-	TRBJ2-6	-	TRBV12-3/TRBV12-4
CATSRRGNWANVLTF	TGTGCCACCAGCCGAAGGGGTAATTGGGCCAACGTCCTGACCTTC	-	TRBJ2-6	-	TRBV15
CAIKGEGGSLYEQYF	TGTGCCATCAAGGGAGAAGGGGGGTCCCTCTACGAGCAGTACTTC	few	TRBJ2-7	-	TRBV10-3
CASSQDNSPYEQYF	TGTGCCAGCAGCCAAGATAATTCCCCCTACGAGCAGTACTTC	few	TRBJ2-7	-	TRBV3-1
CASSLPGIDSPLHF	TGTGCCAGCAGCTTACCGGGGATAGATTCACCCCTCCACTTT	-	TRBJ1-6	-	TRBV7-9
CASSGQGSAYEQYF	TGTGCCAGCAGCGGACAGGGGTCCGCTTACGAGCAGTACTTC	few	TRBJ2-7	TRBD1	TRBV27
CANSLGIPGANVLTF	TGTGCCAACAGTTTAGGGATCCCTGGGGCCAACGTCCTGACTTTC	-	TRBJ2-6	-	TRBV12-3/TRBV12-4
CASSLGTSGGGDTQYF	TGTGCCAGCAGCTTAGGGACTAGCGGGGGTGGAGACACCCAGTACTTC	-	TRBJ2-5	TRBD2	TRBV7-9
CASSQANTGELFF	TGCGCCAGCAGTCAGGCTAACACCGGGGAGCTGTTTTTT	many	TRBJ2-2	-	TRBV3-1
CASSFGLGDYNEQFF	TGTGCCAGCAGCTTCGGACTAGGGGACTACAATGAGCAGTTCTTC	-	TRBJ2-1	TRBD2	TRBV7-9
CASSTTGVQPQHF	TGTGCCAGCAGTACGACAGGGGTTCAGCCCCAGCATTTT	-	TRBJ1-5	TRBD1	TRBV6-5
CASSLLLSGELFF	TGTGCCAGCAGTTTATTGTTGAGCGGGGAGCTGTTTTTT	few	TRBJ2-2	-	TRBV28
CAISEGRELFF	TGTGCCATCAGTGAGGGGAGGGAGCTGTTTTTT	-	TRBJ2-2	-	TRBV10-3
CASTKGDIYGYTF	TGTGCCAGCACCAAAGGAGACATCTATGGCTACACCTTC	few	TRBJ1-2	-	TRBV28
CASSSTPRGNQQYF	TGTGCCAGCAGTTCCACCCCGAGAGGGAACCAGCAGTACTTC	-	TRBJ2-7	-	TRBV7-9
CSVEEVYYGYTF	TGCAGCGTTGAAGAGGTGTATTATGGCTACACCTTC	-	TRBJ1-2	-	TRBV29-1
CASSLLFSAGQGSGANVLTF	TGTGCCAGCAGTTTACTCTTTTCGGCGGGACAGGGGTCTGGGGCCAACGTCCTGACTTTC	few	TRBJ2-6	TRBD1	TRBV28
CASSKTSETDRSDTQYF	TGTGCCAGCAGCAAAACTAGCGAAACCGACCGATCAGATACGCAGTATTTT	few	TRBJ2-3	TRBD2	TRBV7-2
CASSVADEQFF	TGTGCCAGCAGCGTAGCCGATGAGCAGTTCTTC	few	TRBJ2-1	-	TRBV9
CASRIGGGSYNEQFF	TGTGCCAGTAGGATTGGGGGGGGATCCTACAATGAGCAGTTCTTC	-	TRBJ2-1	TRBD2	TRBV19
CASSAEISYEQYF	TGTGCCAGCAGCGCAGAAATCTCCTACGAGCAGTACTTC	-	TRBJ2-7	-	TRBV14
CASSLRQGWVETQYF	TGTGCCAGCAGCCTCAGACAGGGATGGGTTGAGACCCAGTACTTC	-	TRBJ2-5	TRBD1	TRBV7-2
CASSWNRDTPRGEQYF	TGCGCCAGCAGCTGGAACCGGGACACTCCGAGGGGCGAGCAGTACTTC	few	TRBJ2-7	-	TRBV5-1
CASSFRSTDTQYF	TGTGCCAGCAGTTTCCGTAGCACAGATACGCAGTATTTT	-	TRBJ2-3	-	TRBV28
CASSYTAYYEQYF	TGTGCCAGCAGCTACACGGCGTATTACGAGCAGTACTTC	-	TRBJ2-7	-	TRBV7-8
CSARPAGSTDTQYF	TGCAGTGCTAGGCCAGCGGGGAGCACAGATACGCAGTATTTT	few	TRBJ2-3	TRBD2	TRBV20-1
CASSPFAWRATLVGELFF	TGTGCCAGCAGCCCATTCGCTTGGCGGGCAACCTTGGTAGGGGAGCTGTTTTTT	-	TRBJ2-2	-	TRBV11-2
CASRRLGGYTF	TGTGCCAGCAGAAGATTGGGAGGCTACACCTTC	-	TRBJ1-2	-	TRBV12-3/TRBV12-4
CAISENSGSLAKNIQYF	TGTGCCATCAGTGAGAATTCGGGCAGTCTAGCCAAAAACATTCAGTACTTC	few	TRBJ2-4	-	TRBV10-3
CASSPTPRNEQFF	TGTGCCAGCAGCCCGACGCCCAGAAATGAGCAGTTCTTC	-	TRBJ2-1	-	TRBV7-9
CASSLEAGGLVEQFF	TGTGCCAGCAGCTTAGAAGCGGGAGGGCTTGTTGAGCAGTTCTTC	-	TRBJ2-1	TRBD2	TRBV13
CASSQISAGKEADTQYF	TGCGCCAGCAGCCAAATATCGGCAGGGAAGGAAGCAGATACGCAGTATTTT	-	TRBJ2-3	-	TRBV4-1
CASSLTPHGETQYF	TGTGCCAGCAGCTTGACCCCCCATGGGGAGACCCAGTACTTC	few	TRBJ2-5	-	TRBV7-3
CASSMIRETQYF	TGTGCCAGCAGTATGATTAGGGAGACCCAGTACTTC	-	TRBJ2-5	-	TRBV21-1
CASSPPEGASNQPQHF	TGTGCCAGCAGTCCCCCTGAGGGGGCGTCCAATCAGCCCCAGCATTTT	few	TRBJ1-5	TRBD1	TRBV12-3/TRBV12-4
CSVEDGHEQFF	TGCAGCGTTGAGGACGGGCATGAGCAGTTCTTC	few	TRBJ2-1	-	TRBV29-1
CSARSSSSGGYEQYF	TGCAGTGCTAGATCAAGCTCTAGCGGGGGCTACGAGCAGTACTTC	-	TRBJ2-7	TRBD2	TRBV20-1
CASSQEARGSNQPQHF	TGTGCCAGCAGCCAAGAGGCCCGAGGGAGCAATCAGCCCCAGCATTTT	few	TRBJ1-5	-	TRBV3-1
CASSIGTDYNEQFF	TGTGCCAGCAGCATCGGGACAGACTACAATGAGCAGTTCTTC	-	TRBJ2-1	TRBD1	TRBV9
CASSLISGGADGKDF	TGCGCCAGCAGCTTGATCTCCGGGGGCGCCGACGGCAAGGACTTC	few	TRBJ2-7	-	TRBV5-1
CASSLRQQETRYF	TGTGCCAGCAGCTTACGACAGCAAGAGACCCGGTACTTC	few	TRBJ2-5	-	TRBV13
CAISDSGGNNEKLFF	TGTGCCATCAGTGACTCAGGCGGTAATAATGAAAAACTGTTTTTT	few	TRBJ1-4	-	TRBV10-3
CASSPQVTSYEQYF	TGTGCCAGCAGCCCCCAGGTAACTTCCTACGAGCAGTACTTC	-	TRBJ2-7	-	TRBV12-3/TRBV12-4
CASSSTFGQGGTDTQYF	TGTGCCAGCAGCTCGACCTTTGGACAGGGGGGCACAGATACGCAGTATTTT	-	TRBJ2-3	TRBD1	TRBV7-9
CASSRVLETSEKETQYF	TGTGCCAGCAGTCGCGTATTAGAGACTAGCGAGAAAGAGACCCAGTACTTC	-	TRBJ2-5	TRBD2	TRBV6-1
CAISTQVEQYF	TGTGCCATCAGCACCCAGGTTGAGCAGTACTTC	-	TRBJ2-7	-	TRBV10-3
CASSSQTGGNTGELFF	TGTGCCAGCAGCTCGCAGACAGGGGGGAACACCGGGGAGCTGTTTTTT	few	TRBJ2-2	TRBD1	TRBV7-9
CASSGSMPGLAGIYEQYF	TGTGCCAGCAGTGGATCGATGCCTGGGCTAGCGGGGATCTACGAGCAGTACTTC	few	TRBJ2-7	TRBD2	TRBV28
CASSLAGTGMLAEAFF	TGTGCCAGCAGCTTAGCCGGGACAGGGATGTTGGCTGAAGCTTTCTTT	-	TRBJ1-1	TRBD1	TRBV7-8
CSVEVETSGEYEQYF	TGCAGCGTTGAGGTGGAGACTAGCGGGGAATACGAGCAGTACTTC	few	TRBJ2-7	TRBD2	TRBV29-1
CASSLDPGNTEAFF	TGCGCCAGCAGCTTGGACCCGGGAAACACTGAAGCTTTCTTT	few	TRBJ1-1	-	TRBV5-1
CSARDHRGLTPYEQYF	TGCAGTGCTAGAGATCATAGGGGGCTCACCCCCTACGAGCAGTACTTC	-	TRBJ2-7	TRBD1	TRBV20-1
CSAPFPETQYF	TGCAGTGCCCCCTTTCCAGAGACCCAGTACTTC	few	TRBJ2-5	-	TRBV20-1